This T cell receptor (beta chain) was identified in a study of cytomegalovirus exposure and HLA in healthy donors. Study observations and caveats: Accounts indicate the classifier identified cytomegalovirus status with strong specificity and sensitivity.

About this clone: The antigen is not known.

Both 60 Vbeta primers and 13 Jbeta primers went into the PCR. The table came from immunoSEQ multiplex PCR; TCRdb's copy has only in-frame clones and leaves some out. The sample records about 150,000 clones, approximately 80% being singletons. CDR1 and CDR2 from the germline V gene are SGHDT and YYEEEE. The CDR3 runs to 15 residues. Trimming at V came to 5 bases and at J to 5 bases, leaving 9 bases not matched to a gene. This clonotype was obtained from a man aged 18 to 30 in good health and CMV-seronegative. Material: PBMCs. The chain recombines TRBV5-6 with TRBJ2-5; 10 bases are a match to TRBD1. This chain's CDR3 is CASSSTGGWVETQYF. In DNA, the CDR3 is TGTGCCAGCAGTTCGACAGGGGGCTGGGTGGAGACCCAGTACTTC.